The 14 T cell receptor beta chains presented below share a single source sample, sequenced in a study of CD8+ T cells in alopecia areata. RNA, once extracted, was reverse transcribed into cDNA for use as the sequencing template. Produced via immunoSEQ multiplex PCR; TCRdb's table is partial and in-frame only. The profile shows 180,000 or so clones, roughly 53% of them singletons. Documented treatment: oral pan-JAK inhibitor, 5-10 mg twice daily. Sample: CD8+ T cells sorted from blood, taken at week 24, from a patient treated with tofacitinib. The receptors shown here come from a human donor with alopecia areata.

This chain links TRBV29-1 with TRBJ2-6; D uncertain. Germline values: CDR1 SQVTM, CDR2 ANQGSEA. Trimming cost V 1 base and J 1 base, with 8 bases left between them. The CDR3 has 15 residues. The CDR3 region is CSVEGGSSGANVLTF. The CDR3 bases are TGCAGCGTTGAAGGAGGCAGTTCTGGGGCCAACGTCCTGACTTTC. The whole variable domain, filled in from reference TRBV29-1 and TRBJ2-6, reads SAVISQKPSRDICQRGTSLTIQCQVDSQVTMMFWYRQQPGQSLTLIATANQGSEATYESGFVIDKFPISRPNLTFSTLTVSNMSPEDSSIYLCSVEGGSSGANVLTFGAGSRLTVL.

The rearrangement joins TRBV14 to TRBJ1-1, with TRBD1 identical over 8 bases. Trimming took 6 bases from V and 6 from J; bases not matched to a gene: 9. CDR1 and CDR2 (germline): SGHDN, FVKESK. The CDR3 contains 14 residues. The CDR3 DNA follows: TGTGCCAGCAGGGCTCGGACAGGGTCTGCTGAAGCTTTCTTT. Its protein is CASRARTGSAEAFF.

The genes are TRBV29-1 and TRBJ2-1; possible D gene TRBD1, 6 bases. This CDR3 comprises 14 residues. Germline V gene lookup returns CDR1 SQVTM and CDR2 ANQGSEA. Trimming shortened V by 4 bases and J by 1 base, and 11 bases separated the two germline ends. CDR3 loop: CSVVGGNSYNEQFF. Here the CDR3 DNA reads TGCAGCGTTGTTGGGGGCAATTCCTACAATGAGCAGTTCTTC.

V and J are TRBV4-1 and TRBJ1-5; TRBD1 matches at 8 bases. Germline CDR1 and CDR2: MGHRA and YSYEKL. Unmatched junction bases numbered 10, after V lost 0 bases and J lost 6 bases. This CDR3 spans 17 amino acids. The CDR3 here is CASSQDRAGGDGQPQHF. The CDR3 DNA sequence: TGCGCCAGCAGCCAAGATCGGGCAGGGGGCGATGGTCAGCCCCAGCATTTT.

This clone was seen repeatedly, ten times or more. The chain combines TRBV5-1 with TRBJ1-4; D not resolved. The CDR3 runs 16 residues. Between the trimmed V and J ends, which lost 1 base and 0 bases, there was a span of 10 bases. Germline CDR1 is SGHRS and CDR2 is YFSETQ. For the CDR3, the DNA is TGCGCCAGCAGCTTGAGTCTCTTCGCAACTAATGAAAAACTGTTTTTT. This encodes CASSLSLFATNEKLFF.

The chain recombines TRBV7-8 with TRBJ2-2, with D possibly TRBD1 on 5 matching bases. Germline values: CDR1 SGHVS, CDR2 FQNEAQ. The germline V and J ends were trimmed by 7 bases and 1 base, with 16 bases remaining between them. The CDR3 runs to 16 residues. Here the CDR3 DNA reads TGTGCCAGCACCACTGGCCGACAGAGGAACACCGGGGAGCTGTTTTTT. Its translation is CASTTGRQRNTGELFF.

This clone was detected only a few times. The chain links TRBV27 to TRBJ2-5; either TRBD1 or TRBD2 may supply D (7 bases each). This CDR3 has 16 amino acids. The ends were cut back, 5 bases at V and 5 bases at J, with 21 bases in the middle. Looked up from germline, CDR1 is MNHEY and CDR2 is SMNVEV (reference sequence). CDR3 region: CASSPWEGANLETQYF. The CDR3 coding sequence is TGTGCCAGCAGTCCGTGGGAGGGGGCGAACCTGGAGACCCAGTACTTC.

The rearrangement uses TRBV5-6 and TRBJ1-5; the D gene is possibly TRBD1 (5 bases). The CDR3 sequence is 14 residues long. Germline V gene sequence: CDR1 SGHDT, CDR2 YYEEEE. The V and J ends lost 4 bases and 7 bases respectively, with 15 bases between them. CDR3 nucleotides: TGTGCCAGCAGCATTGCAGGGTCGAGGCAGCCCCAGCATTTT. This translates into CASSIAGSRQPQHF.

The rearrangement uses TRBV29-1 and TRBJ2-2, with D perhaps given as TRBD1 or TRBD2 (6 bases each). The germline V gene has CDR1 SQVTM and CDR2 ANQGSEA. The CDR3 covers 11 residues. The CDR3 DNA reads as TGCGGGGGGCGGTACACCGGGGAGCTGTTTTTT. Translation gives CGGRYTGELFF.

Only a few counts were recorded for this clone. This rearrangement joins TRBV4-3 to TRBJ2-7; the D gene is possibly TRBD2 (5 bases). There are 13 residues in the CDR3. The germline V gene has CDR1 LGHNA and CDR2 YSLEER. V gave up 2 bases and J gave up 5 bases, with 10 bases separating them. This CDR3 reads CASSQSLTNEQYF. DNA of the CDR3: TGCGCCAGCAGCCAATCCCTGACTAACGAGCAGTACTTC.

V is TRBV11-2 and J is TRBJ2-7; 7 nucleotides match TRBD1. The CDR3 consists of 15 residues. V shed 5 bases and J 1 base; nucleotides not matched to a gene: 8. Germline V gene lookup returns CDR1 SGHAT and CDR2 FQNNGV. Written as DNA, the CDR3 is TGTGCCAGCAGCGATGACAGGGCGTCATCCTACGAGCAGTACTTC. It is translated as CASSDDRASSYEQYF. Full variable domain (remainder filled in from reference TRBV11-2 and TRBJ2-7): EAGVAQSPRYKIIEKRQSVAFWCNPISGHATLYWYQQILGQGPKLLIQFQNNGVVDDSQLPKDRFSAERLKGVDSTLKIQPAKLEDSAVYLCASSDDRASSYEQYFGPGTRLTVT.

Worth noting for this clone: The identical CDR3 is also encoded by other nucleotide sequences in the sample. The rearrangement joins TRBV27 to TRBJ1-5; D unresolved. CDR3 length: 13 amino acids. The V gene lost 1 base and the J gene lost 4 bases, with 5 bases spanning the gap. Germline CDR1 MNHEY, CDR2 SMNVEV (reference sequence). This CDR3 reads CASSLWGNQPQHF. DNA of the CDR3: TGTGCCAGCAGTTTATGGGGTAATCAGCCCCAGCATTTT.

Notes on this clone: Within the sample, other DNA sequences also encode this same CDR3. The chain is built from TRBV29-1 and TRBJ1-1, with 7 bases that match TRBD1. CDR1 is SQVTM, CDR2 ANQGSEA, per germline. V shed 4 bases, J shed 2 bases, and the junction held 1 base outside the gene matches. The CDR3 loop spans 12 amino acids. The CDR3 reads CSVVGGNTEAFF. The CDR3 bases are TGCAGCGTTGTAGGGGGCAACACTGAAGCTTTCTTT.

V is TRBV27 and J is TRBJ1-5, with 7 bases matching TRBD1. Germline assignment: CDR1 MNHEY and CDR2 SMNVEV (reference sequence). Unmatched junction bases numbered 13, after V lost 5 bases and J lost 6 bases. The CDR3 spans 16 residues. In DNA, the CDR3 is TGTGCCAGCAGTCCCTCTCAGGGGGATAGGGGTCAGCCCCAGCATTTT. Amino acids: CASSPSQGDRGQPQHF.